These 30 T cell receptor beta chains came from one sample sequenced in a study of blood T cell repertoires in COVID-19 (TCRdb year 2020). Libraries were constructed by the immunoSEQ multiplex PCR assay. TCRdb took this table from immuneACCESS and kept in-frame rearrangements with V and J called. Such tables lack part of the clones; where checked against another copy, unresolved V genes explain under half of the gap, and the rest is unexplained. The sample profile shows around 300,000 clones; about 87% of them were found once. The ten biggest clones cover 2.5% to 3% of the sample. Sequencing was carried out using PBMCs or T cells enriched from blood (not recorded which). These receptors all come from a woman aged 50 to 65 who had recovered from COVID-19.

This sequence joins TRBV20-1 and TRBJ2-1; D is possibly TRBD2 (6 bases). Trimming left V 3 bases short and J 6 bases short, with 15 bases between. Germline loops: CDR1 DFQATT, CDR2 SNEGSKA (reference sequence). The CDR3 is 14 residues long. The DNA of the CDR3 is TGCAGTGCTAGTGCCGGGACTCCCTCCAATGAGCAGTTCTTC. This translates into CSASAGTPSNEQFF.

This clone has just a few counts. The chain links TRBV6-2 or TRBV6-3 to TRBJ1-4, with TRBD1 matching 9 bases. The germline gives CDR1 MNHEY, CDR2 SVGEGT. This CDR3 contains 14 residues. After removal of 4 bases from V and 8 bases from J, the junction contained 5 bases not matched to a gene. CDR3 bases: TGTGCCAGCAGTTTGGGACAGGGACGCGAAAAACTGTTTTTT. This encodes CASSLGQGREKLFF.

The J gene is TRBJ2-3, the V gene TRBV7-3, with D possibly TRBD2 on 6 matching bases. With 3 bases removed from V and 3 bases from J, the gap between germline ends came to 10 bases. The CDR3 is made up of 14 amino acids. In germline, CDR1 is SGHTA, CDR2 FQGTGA. The CDR3: CASSFAGMTDTQYF. DNA of the CDR3: TGTGCCAGCAGCTTTGCGGGAATGACAGATACGCAGTATTTT.

This clone was found once. The genes are TRBV27 and TRBJ1-2; weak D call: TRBD1 (5 bases). CDR3 length: 14 residues. V lost 4 bases to trimming and J lost 0 bases, with 9 bases between them. Germline V gene sequence: CDR1 MNHEY, CDR2 SMNVEV (reference sequence). The CDR3 coding sequence is TGTGCCAGCAGTTCCCTACAGGCTAACTATGGCTACACCTTC. Translating it yields CASSSLQANYGYTF.

This clone was found a few times. The chain has TRBV29-1 and TRBJ2-1; 12 bases are shared with TRBD2. V was clipped by 7 bases and J by 6 bases; unmatched bases: 4. The CDR3 contains 13 residues. Germline V lookup: CDR1 SQVTM, CDR2 ANQGSEA. In DNA, the CDR3 is TGCAGCGCGACGGGACTAGCGGGCAATGAGCAGTTCTTC. It encodes CSATGLAGNEQFF.

This clone has only one observation. This chain uses TRBV7-9 with TRBJ1-2; weak D call: TRBD1 (5 bases). There are 12 residues in the CDR3. CDR1 is SEHNR and CDR2 is FQNEAQ in the germline V gene (reference sequence). The V gene lost 5 bases and the J gene lost 13 bases, with 17 bases spanning the gap. The CDR3 DNA reads TGTGCCAGCAGCGACACTGCGGGGCCGTCCACCTTC. Its translation: CASSDTAGPSTF.

The rearrangement links TRBV21-1 to TRBJ2-7; the table's D gene call, TRBD2, was not cross checked with the DNA. TRBV21-1 is reported as a pseudogene. The CDR3 runs 11 residues. The CDR3 loop reads CASKSRHEQYF. In DNA, the CDR3 is TGTGCCAGCAAATCGCGCCACGAGCAGTACTTC.

This chain uses TRBV15 with TRBJ1-2; possible D gene TRBD1, 6 bases. The germline gives CDR1 LNHNV, CDR2 YYDKDF (reference sequence). The CDR3 totals 15 residues. Trimming shortened V by 0 bases and J by 7 bases, and 15 bases separated the two germline ends. This CDR3 reads CATSRDGGGAGGYTF. The CDR3 DNA sequence: TGTGCCACCAGCAGAGATGGTGGGGGGGCGGGTGGCTACACCTTC. The full variable domain, completed using reference TRBV15 and TRBJ1-2, is DAMVIQNPRYQVTQFGKPVTLSCSQTLNHNVMYWYQQKSSQAPKLLFHYYDKDFNNEADTPDNFQSRRPNTSFCFLDIRSPGLGDTAMYLCATSRDGGGAGGYTFGSGTRLTVV.

The chain carries TRBV7-2 and TRBJ2-5; TRBD2 aligns across 7 bases. The CDR3 runs to 15 residues. The germline CDR1 and CDR2 sequences are SGHTA and FQGNSA. V gave up 5 bases and J gave up 4 bases; unmatched junction bases: 10. In DNA, the CDR3 is TGTGCCAGCAGCCCCTGGGCGGGAGTATCAGAGACCCAGTACTTC. This sequence encodes CASSPWAGVSETQYF.

The chain joins TRBV28 to TRBJ2-1, with 9 bases matching TRBD1. The CDR3 is 15 amino acids. The V gene end was trimmed by 5 bases and the J gene end by 7 bases; junction bases not matched to a gene: 9. Germline CDR1 MDHEN, CDR2 SYDVKM. CDR3 in DNA: TGTGCCAGCAGTCTAACAGGGGGCGCTCGGAATGAGCAGTTCTTC. Its translation: CASSLTGGARNEQFF.

This chain uses TRBV27 with TRBJ2-6; 9 bases align to TRBD1. J was trimmed by 2 bases and V by 6 bases; bases with no gene match: 2. CDR3 length: 15 residues. CDR1 and CDR2 (germline): MNHEY, SMNVEV (reference sequence). The chain's CDR3 is CASRGQGAGANVLTF. CDR3 nucleotide sequence: TGTGCCAGCAGGGGACAGGGAGCTGGGGCCAACGTCCTGACTTTC.

A single count supports this clone. The J gene is TRBJ2-4, the V gene TRBV5-1; D might be TRBD1 (5 bases). The CDR3 contains 19 residues. V lost 0 bases and J lost 0, with 19 bases in between. Germline CDR1 SGHRS, CDR2 YFSETQ. This CDR3 is CASSLGTRSYQLAKNIQYF. The DNA of the CDR3 is TGCGCCAGCAGCTTGGGGACAAGAAGTTACCAGTTAGCCAAAAACATTCAGTACTTC.

This chain uses TRBV30 with TRBJ1-2; TRBD1 is a possible D gene (6 bases). This CDR3 contains 14 residues. Germline V lookup: CDR1 GTSNPN, CDR2 SVGIG (reference sequence). With 0 bases removed from V and 7 bases from J, the gap between germline ends came to 15 bases. The CDR3 loop is CAWSVGGAGSGYTF. CDR3 sequence (DNA): TGTGCCTGGAGTGTAGGGGGTGCAGGGAGTGGCTACACCTTC.

This clone has a handful of counts. Other DNA sequences in the same sample also yield this CDR3. The chain recombines TRBV5-1 with TRBJ1-6, with D possibly being TRBD1 (6 bases). The length of the CDR3 is 15 residues. V dropped 0 bases and J dropped 5 bases, with 9 bases sitting between them. The V gene's germline CDR1 is SGHRS and CDR2 YFSETQ. DNA of the CDR3: TGCGCCAGCAGCTTGGAGGACAGAAATAATTCACCCCTCCACTTT. This sequence encodes CASSLEDRNNSPLHF.

In regard to this clone: The same CDR3 can be traced to other DNA sequences in this sample. This chain joins TRBV18 and TRBJ1-1; 8 nucleotides align to TRBD1. Trimming removed 4 bases from V and 4 bases from J; junction bases left unmatched: 2. From germline, CDR1 is KGHSH and CDR2 LQKENI. There are 13 residues in the CDR3. The CDR3 DNA follows: TGTGCCAGCTCACTAGACAGGGGCACTGAAGCTTTCTTT. Translation gives CASSLDRGTEAFF.

The chain uses TRBV7-2 and TRBJ1-2; 10 bases agree with TRBD1. Germline-derived CDR1 and CDR2 are SGHTA and FQGNSA. CDR3 length: 15 residues. V lost 5 bases and J lost 5; bases outside the gene matches: 8. CDR3 region: CASSPWTGGWYGYTF. The CDR3, as DNA: TGTGCCAGCAGCCCGTGGACAGGGGGATGGTATGGCTACACCTTC.

The chain links TRBV19 to TRBJ1-1, with TRBD1 matching over 7 bases. V gave up 7 bases and J gave up 8 bases; unmatched junction bases: 16. The CDR3 extends over 15 amino acids. Per germline, CDR1 LNHDA and CDR2 SQIVND (reference sequence). In DNA form, the CDR3 reads TGTGCCAGTACCACTGCAGGGGGGCTCGTAAAAGAAGCTTTCTTT. This translates into CASTTAGGLVKEAFF.

The rearrangement uses TRBV7-8 and TRBJ1-1; 7 positions agree with TRBD1. Germline V gives CDR1 SGHVS, CDR2 FQNEAQ. V shed 5 bases, J shed 1 base, and the junction held 4 bases outside the gene matches. The CDR3 covers 14 residues. CDR3 amino acids: CASSVRTGNTEAFF. The CDR3 region has the DNA TGTGCCAGCAGCGTAAGGACAGGGAACACTGAAGCTTTCTTT.

The rearrangement links TRBV11-3 to TRBJ1-5; 8 positions match TRBD1. The CDR3 has 16 amino acids. The junction had 11 bases not matched to a gene; V was cut back by 4 bases and J by 6 bases. From germline, CDR1 is SGHNT and CDR2 YENEEA. The CDR3 DNA is TGTGCCAGCAGCTGCCCCCGACAGGGGTTTCGTCAGCCCCAGCATTTT. Encoded protein: CASSCPRQGFRQPQHF. Variable domain in full (rest from reference TRBV11-3 and TRBJ1-5): EAGVVQSPRYKIIEKKQPVAFWCNPISGHNTLYWYLQNLGQGPELLIRYENEEAVDDSQLPKDRFSAERLKGVDSTLKIQPAELGDSAVYLCASSCPRQGFRQPQHFGDGTRLSIL.

The chain recombines TRBV29-1 with TRBJ2-7; 7 bases are shared with TRBD2. The V and J ends lost 2 bases and 7 bases, in that order; junction bases with no gene match: 8. The CDR3 spans 13 residues. Per the germline V gene, CDR1 is SQVTM and CDR2 is ANQGSEA. The CDR3 DNA reads TGCAGCGTTGAATCCGCTAGCGGACTAGAGCAGTACTTC. Translated, it gives CSVESASGLEQYF.

This rearrangement joins TRBV7-8 to TRBJ1-2, with TRBD1 as a possible D gene (6 bases). Per germline, CDR1 SGHVS and CDR2 FQNEAQ. The CDR3 spans 12 residues. V lost 5 bases, J lost 5 bases, and 9 bases lay in between. The CDR3 spells CASSPQGYGYTF. As DNA, the CDR3 is TGTGCCAGCAGCCCCCAGGGGTATGGCTACACCTTC.

For the CDR3, the DNA is TGCGCCAGCAAGGGGGTCGGCGCTCTGGCCACTGAAGCTTTCTTT. Translation: CASKGVGALATEAFF. This chain connects TRBV4-1 to TRBJ1-1, with a possible D match to TRBD1 (6 bases). The germline V gene encodes CDR1 MGHRA and CDR2 YSYEKL. V was shortened by 7 bases and J by 4 bases, with 19 bases between the two germline ends. This CDR3 has 15 residues.

This clone was recorded only once. V is TRBV18 and J is TRBJ1-1; D is ambiguous. Deletions cut 8 bases from V and 6 bases from J, with 16 bases between. Germline CDR1 KGHSH, CDR2 LQKENI. The CDR3 has 13 amino acids. The CDR3 here is CASLGELRAEAFF. DNA for the CDR3: TGTGCCAGCCTCGGGGAACTGCGCGCTGAAGCTTTCTTT.

This clone was recorded a few times. This chain uses TRBV21-1 with TRBJ2-4; the D call of TRBD2 is as the table states it, not checked on the DNA. TRBV21-1 is annotated as a pseudogene. This CDR3 contains 19 residues. The CDR3 nucleotides are TGTGCCAGCAGCCTGGGCGGGATAGGTGATAAGCTAGCCAAAAACATTCAGTACTTC. The encoded protein is CASSLGGIGDKLAKNIQYF.

The J gene is TRBJ1-5, the V gene TRBV19; the D is unclear. This CDR3 contains 13 residues. Trimming cost V 5 bases and J 2 bases, with 7 bases left between them. Germline loops: CDR1 LNHDA, CDR2 SQIVND (reference sequence). This CDR3 is CASSWQGNQPQHF. CDR3 sequence (DNA): TGTGCCAGTAGTTGGCAGGGCAATCAGCCCCAGCATTTT.

A single count supports this clone. This chain connects TRBV24-1 to TRBJ2-1; 10 bases are shared with TRBD2. The germline V gene has CDR1 KGHDR and CDR2 SFDVKD. V trimming: 4 bases; J trimming: 8 bases; junction bases outside the gene matches: 7. This CDR3 contains 15 residues. The CDR3 loop is CATSDPSGSSDEQFF. In DNA form, the CDR3 reads TGTGCCACCAGTGACCCTAGCGGGAGTTCCGATGAGCAGTTCTTC.

Of note for this clone: The same CDR3 can be traced to other DNA sequences in this sample. This chain links TRBV29-1 with TRBJ1-5; 10 bases map to TRBD1. Germline loops: CDR1 SQVTM, CDR2 ANQGSEA. The trim removed 6 bases at V and 4 bases at J, leaving 3 bases unmatched. This CDR3 is built from 13 residues. The CDR3 here is CSVGQGGNQPQHF. The CDR3, as DNA: TGCAGCGTAGGACAGGGGGGAAATCAGCCCCAGCATTTT.

The chain combines TRBV3-1 (or the pseudogene TRBV3-2) with TRBJ2-7; a weak D match, TRBD2 (6 bases). CDR1 is LGHDT and CDR2 is YNNKEL in the germline V gene (reference sequence). CDR3 length: 14 residues. V was cut by 1 base and J by 4 bases, with 11 bases left in between. The CDR3 protein is CASSQARAGYEQYF. CDR3 nucleotides: TGTGCCAGCAGCCAAGCACGGGCGGGATACGAGCAGTACTTC.

Remarks on this clone: Other DNA sequences in the same sample also yield this CDR3. V gene TRBV30 combines with J gene TRBJ1-5, with TRBD1 identical over 7 bases. Losses at the gene ends were 1 base for V and 1 base for J; bases not matched to a gene: 4. The CDR3 spans 15 residues. Germline assignment: CDR1 GTSNPN and CDR2 SVGIG (reference sequence). This chain's CDR3 is CAWSANRGSNQPQHF. CDR3 sequence (DNA): TGTGCCTGGAGTGCTAACAGGGGAAGCAATCAGCCCCAGCATTTT.

The rearrangement joins TRBV18 to TRBJ2-7, with D maybe TRBD1 (6 bases). The CDR3 consists of 14 residues. Trimming shortened V by 2 bases and J by 5 bases, and 13 bases separated the two germline ends. Germline-derived CDR1 and CDR2 are KGHSH and LQKENI. The CDR3 region has the DNA TGTGCCAGCTCACCAGAGGGACAAAGGGACGAGCAGTACTTC. Protein: CASSPEGQRDEQYF.